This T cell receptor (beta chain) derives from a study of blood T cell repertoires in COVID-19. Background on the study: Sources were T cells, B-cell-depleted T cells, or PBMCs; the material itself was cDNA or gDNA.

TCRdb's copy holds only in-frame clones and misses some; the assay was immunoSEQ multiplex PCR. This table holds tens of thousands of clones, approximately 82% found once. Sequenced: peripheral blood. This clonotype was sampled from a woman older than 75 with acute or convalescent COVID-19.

CDR3 region: CASSLTVPPYEQYF. CDR3 DNA: TGTGCCAGCAGTTTGACAGTTCCCCCCTACGAGCAGTACTTC. The V gene is TRBV27, the J gene TRBJ2-7; TRBD1 is a possible D gene (5 bases). The CDR3 is made up of 14 amino acids. From germline, CDR1 is MNHEY and CDR2 SMNVEV (reference sequence). V was pared by 3 bases and J by 2 bases, with 11 bases between.